This T cell receptor beta chain was documented in a study of T cell responses to AZD1222 COVID-19 vaccine. The study's findings and limits: Nearly half of spike-specific TCRs reportedly target unmutated variant regions.

Trimming pared 4 bases from V and 3 bases from J, leaving 1 base between. The CDR3 runs to 12 residues. The germline gives CDR1 MNHEY, CDR2 SMNVEV (reference sequence). About this clone: Its specificity is unknown.

Profiled with immunoSEQ multiplex PCR; TCRdb holds only in-frame clones, not every one. Seen here are about 84,000 clones, around nine tenths observed once, and the top ten hold about 9.9%. Sequences were derived from peripheral blood, sampled 28 days after the second AZD1222 dose. The chain has TRBV27 and TRBJ1-6; D gene uncertain. This receptor was identified in an adult who received the AZD1222 COVID-19 vaccine. The CDR3 region is CASSYYNSPLHF. The CDR3 coding sequence is TGTGCCAGCAGTTACTATAATTCACCCCTCCACTTT.